The entry below describes one T cell receptor (beta chain). This specimen belongs to a study of blood T cell repertoires in COVID-19. The wider study: Samples representing acute and convalescent COVID-19 were sourced from the United States, Italy and Spain.

Original handling: From reference gene primer amplification, estimates of nucleated cell counts were derived. Assay used: immunoSEQ multiplex PCR; TCRdb lists only in-frame clones, some missing. The V and J calls and clone size were taken over from that table, and D and trimming were inferred from the DNA. The sample lists 80,000 to 100,000 clones, roughly 90% seen once, with 3.5% to 5% in the top ten. Sequences were obtained from peripheral blood. This TCR was recovered from a human donor with COVID-19, enrolled during active disease. The donor label of this sample is uncertain.

The CDR3 here is CSVVPGARADTQYF. For the CDR3, the DNA is TGCAGCGTTGTCCCGGGAGCCAGGGCAGATACGCAGTATTTT. The chain couples TRBV29-1 to TRBJ2-3, with D possibly matching TRBD2 (6 bases). The germline gives CDR1 SQVTM, CDR2 ANQGSEA. CDR3 length: 14 amino acids. V was shortened by 4 bases and J by 4 bases, with 15 bases between the two germline ends.